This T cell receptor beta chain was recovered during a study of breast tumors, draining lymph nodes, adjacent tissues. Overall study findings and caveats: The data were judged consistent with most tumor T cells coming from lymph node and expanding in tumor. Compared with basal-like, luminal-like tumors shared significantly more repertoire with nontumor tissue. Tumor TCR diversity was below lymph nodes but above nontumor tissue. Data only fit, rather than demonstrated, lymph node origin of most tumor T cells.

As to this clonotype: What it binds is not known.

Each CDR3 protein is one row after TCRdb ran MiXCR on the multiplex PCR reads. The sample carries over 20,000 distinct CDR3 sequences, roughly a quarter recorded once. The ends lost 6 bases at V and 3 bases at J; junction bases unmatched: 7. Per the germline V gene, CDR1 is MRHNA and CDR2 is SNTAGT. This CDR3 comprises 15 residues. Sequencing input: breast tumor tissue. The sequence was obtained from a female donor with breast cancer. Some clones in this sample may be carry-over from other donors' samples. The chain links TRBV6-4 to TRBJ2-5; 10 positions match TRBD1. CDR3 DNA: TGTGCCAGCAGGGCCGGGACAGGGGTAGAAGAGACCCAGTACTTC. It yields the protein CASRAGTGVEETQYF.